Sequencing of this TCR beta chain was carried out in a study of T cell repertoires in aging, cancer and after chemotherapy. For the study at large: Paired samples before and after chemotherapy came from chronic lymphocytic leukemia patients on fludarabine- or bendamustine-based regimens.

The CDR3 covers 15 residues. Germline CDR1 and CDR2: SGHNT and YYREEE (reference sequence). V was pared by 0 bases and J by 5 bases, with 11 bases between. Amplification of TCR beta used genomic DNA extracted from peripheral blood. By sample share, this clonotype is medium-sized. Its specificity is not known. Findings and limits, study-wide: Loss of evenness, beyond lost richness, contributed to age-related TCR diversity decline in cancer patients. Rebound thymic output was suggested by rising median generation probability during chemotherapy in each cancer cohort. Age-matched healthy donors had significantly more diverse, less clonal blood TCR repertoires than untreated cancer patients.

A mixed TRB-A/B primer pool amplified rearranged TRB by multiplex touch-down PCR. Via MiXCR, TCRdb re-called the multiplex PCR reads, giving one row per CDR3 protein. The data show 890 or so distinct CDR3 sequences, less than 25% seen once. The J gene is TRBJ2-2, the V gene TRBV5-4, with D uncertain. Input material: blood. This TCR was sampled from a human donor with a blood cancer. The CDR3 protein is CASSLGGLGTGELFF. As DNA, the CDR3 is TGTGCCAGCAGCTTGGGCGGCCTGGGAACCGGGGAGCTGTTTTTT.